The TCR beta chain described here comes from a study of cytomegalovirus exposure and HLA in healthy donors. Study-wide results and caveats: Across donors, most TCRs were seen rarely, yet some public ones were widespread.

This PCR relied on a set of 60 Vbeta primers and 13 Jbeta primers. Assay: immunoSEQ multiplex PCR; the TCRdb copy retains only in-frame clones and omits some. The table includes over 110,000 clones, approximately 82% detected once. This clone appeared a few times. What it binds is not known. The CDR3 sequence is 14 residues long. Germline V gene data show CDR1 as MNHEY and CDR2 as SMNVEV (reference sequence). V lost 5 bases and J 0 bases, leaving 5 bases between the germline ends. The specimen was PBMCs. The chain employs TRBV27 and TRBJ2-6; D is ambiguous. The source of this sequence is a woman in her fifties or sixties in good health and CMV-seropositive. The CDR3 coding sequence is TGTGCCAGCAGTATTAACTCTGGGGCCAACGTCCTGACTTTC. Amino acid sequence: CASSINSGANVLTF.